The TCR beta chain under discussion was sequenced for a study of T-cell memory formation after mild COVID-19. Findings and caveats of the study: Among contracting clones, CD4+ were mainly CM/EM and CD8+ enriched in EMRA. Clones that contracted from day 15 to 85 were balanced CD4/CD8, while later expanders leaned CD4+. Detection of some responders pre-infection suggested pre-existing cross-reactive memory T cells participated.

CDR1 is DFQATT, CDR2 SNEGSKA, per germline (reference sequence). V lost 3 bases to trimming and J lost 8 bases, with 16 bases between them. The CDR3 totals 14 residues. In its sample, this clonotype was seen a few times. Its antigen is unknown. TCRdb redid the calling of the 5' RACE reads with MiXCR, one entry per CDR3 protein. The sample shows approximately 240,000 distinct CDR3 sequences, around 15% of them seen only once. This TCR came from a man between 18 and 29 years old who had mild COVID-19 (a few samples of this study predate the infection). Cell type and time point are not known. The specimen sequenced was PBMCs or a T cell subset sorted from them (not recorded which). The V gene is TRBV20-1, the J gene TRBJ1-4; a weak D match, TRBD1 (6 bases). CDR3 sequence: CSARGPGAREKLFF. In DNA, the CDR3 is TGCAGTGCTAGGGGACCGGGGGCGCGCGAAAAACTGTTTTTT.